Here is one T cell receptor beta chain with its context. Other DNA sequences in this specimen translate into the identical CDR3. Per germline, CDR1 LGHNT and CDR2 FRNRAP. Trimming took 2 bases from V and 1 from J, leaving 5 bases between them. There are 13 residues in the CDR3. These data belong to a study of shared clonotypes between healthy human individuals. Sequencing used immunoSEQ multiplex PCR; TCRdb keeps in-frame clones, though not all of them. The sample comprises 800,000 to 1,200,000 clones, 70% to 80% of which are singletons, and about 0.52% rests with the top ten. The J gene is TRBJ1-1, the V gene TRBV12-5, with a possible D match to TRBD1 (5 bases). Sequencing used memory CD4+ T cells from PBMCs. Subset specified: CD45RA-negative fraction. This TCR was sampled from a man younger than 35 in good health. Some clones in this sample may be carry-over from other donors' samples. Here the CDR3 reads CASGLQGNTEAFF. As DNA, the CDR3 is TGTGCTAGTGGTTTGCAGGGGAACACTGAAGCTTTCTTT.